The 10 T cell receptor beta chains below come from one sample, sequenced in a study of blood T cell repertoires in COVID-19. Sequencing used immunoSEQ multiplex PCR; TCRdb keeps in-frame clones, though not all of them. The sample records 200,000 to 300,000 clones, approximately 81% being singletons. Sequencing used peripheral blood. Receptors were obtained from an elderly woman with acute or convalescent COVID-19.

CDR3 loop: CASSTRRGTNEKLFF. As DNA, the CDR3 is TGTGCCAGTAGTACACGGAGGGGAACTAATGAAAAACTGTTTTTT. The V gene is TRBV19, the J gene TRBJ1-4, with D tentatively TRBD1 (5 bases). The CDR3 totals 15 residues. Per the germline V gene, CDR1 is LNHDA and CDR2 is SQIVND (reference sequence). The V and J ends lost 4 bases and 1 base respectively, with 10 bases between them. The full variable domain, rest sourced from reference TRBV19 and TRBJ1-4, is DGGITQSPKYLFRKEGQNVTLSCEQNLNHDAMYWYRQDPGQGLRLIYYSQIVNDFQKGDIAEGYSVSREKKESFPLTVTSAQKNPTAFYLCASSTRRGTNEKLFFGSGTQLSVL.

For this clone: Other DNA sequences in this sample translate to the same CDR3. The chain's CDR3 is CASSVGQGSYNEQFF. In nucleotides, the CDR3 is TGTGCCAGCAGCGTAGGACAGGGTTCCTACAATGAGCAGTTCTTC. The rearrangement uses TRBV9 and TRBJ2-1; 7 bases fit TRBD1. The CDR3 has 15 amino acids. The trim removed 0 bases at V and 1 base at J, leaving 1 base unmatched. The V gene's germline CDR1 is SGDLS and CDR2 YYNGEE. Full variable domain (remainder filled in from reference TRBV9 and TRBJ2-1): DSGVTQTPKHLITATGQRVTLRCSPRSGDLSVYWYQQSLDQGLQFLIQYYNGEERAKGNILERFSAQQFPDLHSELNLSSLELGDSALYFCASSVGQGSYNEQFFGPGTRLTVL.

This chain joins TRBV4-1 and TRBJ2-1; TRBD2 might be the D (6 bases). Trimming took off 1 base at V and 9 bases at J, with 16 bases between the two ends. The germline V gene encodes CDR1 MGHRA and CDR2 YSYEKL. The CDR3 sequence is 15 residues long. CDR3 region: CASSQALALLTEQFF. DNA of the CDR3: TGCGCCAGCAGCCAAGCACTAGCCCTTTTAACTGAGCAGTTCTTC.

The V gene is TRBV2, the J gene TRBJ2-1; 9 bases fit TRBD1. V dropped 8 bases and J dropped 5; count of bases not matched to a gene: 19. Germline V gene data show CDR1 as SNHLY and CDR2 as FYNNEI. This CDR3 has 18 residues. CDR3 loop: CASGKGRGQGSLNNEQFF. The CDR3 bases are TGTGCCAGCGGCAAGGGGCGGGGACAGGGTTCCCTAAACAATGAGCAGTTCTTC.

The CDR3 DNA follows: TGTGCCTGGAGTCGGACAGGCTATGGCTACACCTTC. The encoded protein is CAWSRTGYGYTF. The chain couples TRBV30 to TRBJ1-2, with 7 bases that match TRBD1. The CDR3 runs to 12 residues. Germline trimming cut 2 bases from V and 4 bases from J; bases unmatched to any gene: 1. Germline lookup yields CDR1 GTSNPN and CDR2 SVGIG (reference sequence).

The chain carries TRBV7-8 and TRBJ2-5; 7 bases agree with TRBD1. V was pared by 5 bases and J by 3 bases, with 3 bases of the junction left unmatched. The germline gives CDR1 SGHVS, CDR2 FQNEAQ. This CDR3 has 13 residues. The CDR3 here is CASSTGQKETQYF. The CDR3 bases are TGTGCCAGCAGCACGGGACAGAAAGAGACCCAGTACTTC. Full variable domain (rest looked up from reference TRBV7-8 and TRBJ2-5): GAGVSQSPRYKVAKRGQDVALRCDPISGHVSLFWYQQALGQGPEFLTYFQNEAQLDKSGLPSDRFFAERPEGSVSTLKIQRTQQEDSAVYLCASSTGQKETQYFGPGTRLLVL.

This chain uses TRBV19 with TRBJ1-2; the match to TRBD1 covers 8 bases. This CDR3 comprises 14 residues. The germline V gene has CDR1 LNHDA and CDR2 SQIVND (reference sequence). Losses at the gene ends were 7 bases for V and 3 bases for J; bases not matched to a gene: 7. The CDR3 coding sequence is TGTGCCAGTACCCCCAGGGGGCAAGACTATGGCTACACCTTC. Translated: CASTPRGQDYGYTF. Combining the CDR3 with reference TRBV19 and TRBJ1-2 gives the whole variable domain DGGITQSPKYLFRKEGQNVTLSCEQNLNHDAMYWYRQDPGQGLRLIYYSQIVNDFQKGDIAEGYSVSREKKESFPLTVTSAQKNPTAFYLCASTPRGQDYGYTFGSGTRLTVV.

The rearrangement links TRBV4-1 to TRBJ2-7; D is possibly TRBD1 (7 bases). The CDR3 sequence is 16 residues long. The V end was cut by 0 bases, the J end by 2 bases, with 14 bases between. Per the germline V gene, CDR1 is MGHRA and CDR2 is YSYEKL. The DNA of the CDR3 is TGCGCCAGCAGCCAAGAATTCGGGGGACAGACCTACGAGCAGTACTTC. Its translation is CASSQEFGGQTYEQYF.

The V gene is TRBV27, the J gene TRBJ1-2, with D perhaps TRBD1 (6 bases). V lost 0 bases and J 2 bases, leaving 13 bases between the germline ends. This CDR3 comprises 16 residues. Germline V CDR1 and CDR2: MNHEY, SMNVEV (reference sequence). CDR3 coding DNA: TGTGCCAGCAGTTTATCGTCGTGGGGGCGGAACTATGGCTACACCTTC. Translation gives CASSLSSWGRNYGYTF.

The CDR3 loop reads CARGLEEGNQPQHF. CDR3 DNA sequence: TGTGCCAGAGGACTGGAGGAGGGCAATCAGCCCCAGCATTTT. The rearrangement joins TRBV28 to TRBJ1-5; D ambiguous. CDR3 length equals 14 residues. With 9 bases removed from V and 2 bases from J, the gap between germline ends came to 14 bases. The germline V gene encodes CDR1 MDHEN and CDR2 SYDVKM.